This T cell receptor beta chain came from a study of blood T cell repertoires in COVID-19. Study as a whole: Acute and convalescent COVID-19 samples came from the United States, Italy and Spain.

CDR1 GTSNPN and CDR2 SVGIG come from the germline V gene (reference sequence). CDR3 length equals 15 residues. Trimming pared 0 bases from V and 3 bases from J, leaving 13 bases between. Under the authors' procedure: Estimated nucleated cell counts came from reference gene primer amplification. The table came from immunoSEQ multiplex PCR; TCRdb's copy has only in-frame clones and leaves some out. That table gives V, J and clone size, and the DNA gave D and trimming. In the table there are roughly 120,000 clones, over 85% of which are singletons. Patients in Seattle were enrolled during active infection, then followed longitudinally.

Sequencing was done on a sample of peripheral blood. The chain has TRBV30 and TRBJ2-3; a possible D gene is TRBD1 (6 bases). The clonotype comes from a man in his 60s with COVID-19, enrolled during active disease. This chain's CDR3 is CAWSVGPGTTDTQYF. In DNA, the CDR3 is TGTGCCTGGAGTGTAGGCCCAGGGACAACAGATACGCAGTATTTT.